This paragraph covers one TCR beta chain sequence. This record comes from a study of blood T cell repertoires in COVID-19. TCRdb's copy holds only in-frame clones and misses some; the assay was immunoSEQ multiplex PCR. The table lists around 250,000 clones, roughly nine tenths of them singletons, with around 5.9% in the top ten. The ends lost 3 bases at V and 2 bases at J; junction bases unmatched: 0. This CDR3 region has 15 residues. Germline V lookup: CDR1 SGHVS, CDR2 FQNEAQ. The chain recombines TRBV7-8 with TRBJ1-4, with 10 bases fitting TRBD1. The material sequenced was peripheral blood. The TCR originated in a man between 60 and 75 years old with acute or convalescent COVID-19. The chain's CDR3 is CASSLGQGTNEKLFF. The CDR3 DNA is TGTGCCAGCAGCTTGGGACAGGGGACTAATGAAAAACTGTTTTTT.